This T cell receptor beta chain was recovered during a study of T cell repertoires in cytomegalovirus infection. Study-level background: Public TCR beta signatures were indicative of both CMV infection and a matching HLA type.

TCRdb reprocessed the reads via MiXCR and lists one record per CDR3 protein. Of a few hundred thousand distinct CDR3 sequences in the sample, around 20% were seen once. Comments on this clonotype: Its antigen is as yet unknown.

Study-level findings and limits: Cumulative frequency of public TCR beta families picked out carriers of CMV plus the relevant HLA. The response measured ex vivo was dominated by TCR beta clonotypes (HLA-C-restricted and CMV-specific).

This specimen was cultured PBMCs, taken from culture after CMV antigen stimulation. The receptor was isolated from a human donor in good health (CMV status not recorded). Some clones in this sample may be carry-over from other donors' samples.

CDR3 DNA sequence: TGTGCCGAACGTCGGGACCCCATTTACAATGAGCAGTTCTTC. Translation gives CAERRDPIYNEQFF. The chain has TRBV7-9 and TRBJ2-1, with D possibly being TRBD1 or TRBD2 (5 bases each). The CDR3 consists of 14 residues. Germline lookup yields CDR1 SEHNR and CDR2 FQNEAQ (reference sequence). The germline V and J ends were trimmed by 11 bases and 4 bases, with 18 bases remaining between them.